This T cell receptor (beta chain) is drawn from a study of blood T cell repertoires in COVID-19. Overall study context: Acute and convalescent COVID-19 specimens originated in the United States, Italy and Spain. PBMCs, B-cell-depleted T cells, or T cells were the source of the cDNA or gDNA that made up the material.

In the authors' workflow: Estimation of nucleated cell counts relied on the amplification of reference gene primers. Here immunoSEQ multiplex PCR was the method, and the copy in TCRdb shows in-frame clones only, minus some. The D gene and trimming were derived from the DNA, and the V and J assignments and clone size from that table. The sample has approximately 170,000 clones, around 82% seen once. V shed 0 bases, J shed 5 bases, and the junction held 4 bases outside the gene matches. Germline CDR1 is SGHVS and CDR2 is FQNEAQ. The CDR3 is made up of 16 amino acids. This chain links TRBV7-8 with TRBJ1-5; 10 nucleotides match TRBD1. This TCR was sampled from a woman older than 75 with active or convalescent COVID-19. The sequenced sample consisted of peripheral blood. In DNA form, the CDR3 reads TGTGCCAGCAGCTTAGCGCAGGGACAGGGGTATCAGCCCCAGCATTTT. This encodes CASSLAQGQGYQPQHF.